The 5 T cell receptor beta chains reported below all come from one sample, sequenced in a study of control samples from healthy donors and cancer patients. Method: immunoSEQ multiplex PCR; TCRdb's copy keeps in-frame clones and lacks some. The sample has approximately 150,000 clones; more than 90% are singletons. The specimen was blood. These receptors all come from a woman in her thirties or forties in good health.

This chain connects TRBV5-6 to TRBJ1-2, with D hard to call. This CDR3 comprises 11 residues. The V end was cut by 4 bases, the J end by 3 bases, with 4 bases between. The germline CDR1 and CDR2 sequences are SGHDT and YYEEEE. CDR3 sequence: CASSLDYGYTF. For the CDR3, the DNA is TGTGCCAGCAGCCTGGACTATGGCTACACCTTC.

The chain uses TRBV9 and TRBJ1-6; D is perhaps TRBD1 (5 bases). Germline CDR1 SGDLS, CDR2 YYNGEE. This CDR3 comprises 15 residues. Trimming pared 4 bases from V and 6 bases from J, leaving 14 bases between. The CDR3 DNA reads TGTGCCAGCAGCCGTCAAGGGGTTGGTAATTCACCCCTCCACTTT. Protein product: CASSRQGVGNSPLHF.

V and J are TRBV7-9 and TRBJ1-6; no clear D. CDR1 and CDR2 (germline): SEHNR, FQNEAQ (reference sequence). Trimming removed 1 base at V and 7 bases at J, with 11 bases between. This CDR3 has 15 amino acids. The CDR3 region is CASSLEGFGNSPLHF. In DNA, the CDR3 is TGTGCCAGCAGCTTAGAGGGATTCGGGAATTCACCCCTCCACTTT.

This clone has a handful of counts. The V and J genes are TRBV7-7 and TRBJ2-2, with D hard to call. Between the trimmed V and J ends, which lost 1 base and 2 bases, there was a span of 5 bases. CDR1 is SSHAT, CDR2 FNYEAQ, per germline (reference sequence). CDR3 size: 14 residues. DNA of the CDR3: TGTGCCAGCAGCTTAGTCCCAAACACCGGGGAGCTGTTTTTT. Amino acid sequence: CASSLVPNTGELFF.

The chain joins TRBV14 to TRBJ1-3, with 9 bases aligning to TRBD1. V lost 6 bases and J lost 8; bases outside the gene matches: 5. Germline lookup yields CDR1 SGHDN and CDR2 FVKESK. This CDR3 is 13 amino acids long. CDR3 DNA sequence: TGTGCCAGCAGGAAACAGGGGGCTGACACCATATATTTT. This codes for CASRKQGADTIYF.